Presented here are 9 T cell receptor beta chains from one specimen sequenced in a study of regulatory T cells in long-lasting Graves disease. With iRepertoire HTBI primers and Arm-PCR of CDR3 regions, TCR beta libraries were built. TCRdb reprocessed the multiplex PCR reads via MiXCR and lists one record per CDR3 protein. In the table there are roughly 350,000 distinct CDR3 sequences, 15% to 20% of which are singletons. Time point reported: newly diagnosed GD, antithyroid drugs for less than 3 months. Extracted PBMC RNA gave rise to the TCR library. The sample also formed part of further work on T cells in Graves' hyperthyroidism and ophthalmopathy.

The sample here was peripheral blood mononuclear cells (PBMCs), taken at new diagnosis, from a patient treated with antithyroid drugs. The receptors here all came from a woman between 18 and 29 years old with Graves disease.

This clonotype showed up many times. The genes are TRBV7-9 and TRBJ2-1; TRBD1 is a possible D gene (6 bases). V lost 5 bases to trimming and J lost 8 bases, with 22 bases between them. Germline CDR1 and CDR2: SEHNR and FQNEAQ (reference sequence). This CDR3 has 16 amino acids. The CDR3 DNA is TGTGCCAGCAGCCCGCCTGAGTACAGGGAAGGGTATGAGCAGTTCTTC. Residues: CASSPPEYREGYEQFF.

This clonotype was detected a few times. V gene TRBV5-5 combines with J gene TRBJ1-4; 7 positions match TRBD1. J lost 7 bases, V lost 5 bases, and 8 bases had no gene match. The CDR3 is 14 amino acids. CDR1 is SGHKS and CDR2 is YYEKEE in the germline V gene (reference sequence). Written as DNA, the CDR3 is TGTGCCAGCAGAAAGACAGGGCTTGGTGAAAAACTGTTTTTT. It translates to CASRKTGLGEKLFF. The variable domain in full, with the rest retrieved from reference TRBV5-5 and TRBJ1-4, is DAGVTQSPTHLIKTRGQQVTLRCSPISGHKSVSWYQQVLGQGPQFIFQYYEKEERGRGNFPDRFSARQFPNYSSELNVNALLLGDSALYLCASRKTGLGEKLFFGSGTQLSVL.

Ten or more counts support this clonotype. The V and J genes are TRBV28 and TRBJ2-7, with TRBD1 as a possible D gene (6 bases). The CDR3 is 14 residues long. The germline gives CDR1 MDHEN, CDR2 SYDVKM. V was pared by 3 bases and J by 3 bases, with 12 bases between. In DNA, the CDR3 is TGTGCCAGCAGTTTTGGGCAGGGGAGCTACGAGCAGTACTTC. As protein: CASSFGQGSYEQYF.

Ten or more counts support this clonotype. The CDR3 loop is CATSRDGTRETQYF. As DNA, the CDR3 is TGTGCCACCAGCAGAGATGGGACCAGGGAGACCCAGTACTTC. The genes are TRBV15 and TRBJ2-5, with D tentatively TRBD1 or TRBD2 (5 bases each). The CDR3 totals 14 residues. CDR1 LNHNV and CDR2 YYDKDF come from the germline V gene (reference sequence). V lost 0 bases, J lost 5 bases, and 10 bases lay in between.

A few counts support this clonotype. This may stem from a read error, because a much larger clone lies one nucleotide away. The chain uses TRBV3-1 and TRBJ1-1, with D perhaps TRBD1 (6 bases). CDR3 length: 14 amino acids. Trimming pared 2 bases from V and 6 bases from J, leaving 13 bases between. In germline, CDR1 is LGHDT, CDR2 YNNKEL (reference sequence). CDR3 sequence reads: CASSQRGGDAEAFF. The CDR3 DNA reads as TGTGCCAGCAGCCAAAGGGGGGGGGACGCTGAAGCTTTCTTT. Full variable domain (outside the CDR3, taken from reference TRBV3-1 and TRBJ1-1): DTAVSQTPKYLVTQMGNDKSIKCEQNLGHDTMYWYKQDSKKFLKIMFSYNNKELIINETVPNRFSPKSPDKAHLNLHINSLELGDSAVYFCASSQRGGDAEAFFGQGTRLTVV.

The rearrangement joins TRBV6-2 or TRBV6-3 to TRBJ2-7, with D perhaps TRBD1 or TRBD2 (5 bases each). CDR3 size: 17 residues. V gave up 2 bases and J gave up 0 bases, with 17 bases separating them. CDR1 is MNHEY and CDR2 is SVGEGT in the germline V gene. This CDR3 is CASSYAMGTSYSYEQYF. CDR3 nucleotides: TGTGCCAGCAGTTACGCGATGGGGACGTCTTACTCCTACGAGCAGTACTTC.

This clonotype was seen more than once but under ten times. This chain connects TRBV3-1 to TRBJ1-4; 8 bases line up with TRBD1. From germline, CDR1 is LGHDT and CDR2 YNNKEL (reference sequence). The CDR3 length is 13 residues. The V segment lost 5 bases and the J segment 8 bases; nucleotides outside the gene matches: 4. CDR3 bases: TGTGCCAGCAGCTACGACAGGGGAGAAAAACTGTTTTTT. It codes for CASSYDRGEKLFF. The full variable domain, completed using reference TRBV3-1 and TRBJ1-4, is DTAVSQTPKYLVTQMGNDKSIKCEQNLGHDTMYWYKQDSKKFLKIMFSYNNKELIINETVPNRFSPKSPDKAHLNLHINSLELGDSAVYFCASSYDRGEKLFFGSGTQLSVL.

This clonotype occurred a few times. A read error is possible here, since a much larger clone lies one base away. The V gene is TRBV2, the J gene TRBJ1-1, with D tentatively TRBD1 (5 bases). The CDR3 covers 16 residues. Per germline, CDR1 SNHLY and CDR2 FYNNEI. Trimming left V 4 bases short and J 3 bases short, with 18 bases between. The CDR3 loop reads CASSVRQIGVDTEAFF. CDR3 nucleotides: TGTGCCAGCAGTGTCCGGCAGATAGGGGTGGACACTGAAGCTTTCTTT.

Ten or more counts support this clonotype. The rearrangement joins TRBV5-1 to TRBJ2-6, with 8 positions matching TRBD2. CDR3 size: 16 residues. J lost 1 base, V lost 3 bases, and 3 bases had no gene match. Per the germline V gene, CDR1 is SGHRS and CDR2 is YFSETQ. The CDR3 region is CASSSGGGSGANVLTF. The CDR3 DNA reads TGCGCCAGCAGCTCGGGGGGGGGGTCTGGGGCCAACGTCCTGACTTTC.